The 3 T cell receptor beta chains in this list originate from one sample, sequenced in a study of OX40 agonist ivuxolimab in advanced cancers. The data were produced by immunoSEQ multiplex PCR, yet TCRdb's version contains in-frame clones alone and is incomplete. In the table there are tens of thousands of clones, about 88% of which are singletons. Sequencing was performed on CD4+ or CD8+ T cells sorted from blood, taken in a trial of the OX40 agonist ivuxolimab. These receptor sequences come from an adult with an advanced solid tumor such as melanoma, head and neck, liver or kidney cancer.

The chain employs TRBV11-3 and TRBJ1-1; D perhaps matches TRBD1 (5 bases). The CDR3 runs 16 residues. V was cut by 5 bases and J by 0 bases, with 16 bases left in between. From germline, CDR1 is SGHNT and CDR2 YENEEA. The CDR3 bases are TGTGCCAGCAGCATGGGACCGAGCCGGATGAACACTGAAGCTTTCTTT. Residues: CASSMGPSRMNTEAFF.

The chain links TRBV27 to TRBJ1-1; D possibly corresponds to TRBD1 (6 bases). The V end was cut by 2 bases, the J end by 3 bases, with 13 bases between. The CDR3 extends over 15 amino acids. The germline V gene has CDR1 MNHEY and CDR2 SMNVEV (reference sequence). The CDR3: CASSLQGRWDTEAFF. CDR3 DNA: TGTGCCAGCAGTTTACAGGGGAGGTGGGACACTGAAGCTTTCTTT.

V and J are TRBV29-1 and TRBJ1-2; no clear D gene. CDR1 is SQVTM, CDR2 ANQGSEA, per germline. V lost 4 bases and J lost 5, with 14 bases in between. The CDR3 runs 13 residues. CDR3 region: CSVVLAQEYGYTF. In nucleotides, the CDR3 is TGCAGCGTTGTTCTGGCGCAAGAATATGGCTACACCTTC.